Below, 5 T cell receptor beta chains from the same sample are listed, as sequenced in a study of T-cell memory formation after mild COVID-19. TCRdb re-called the 5' RACE reads with MiXCR, one entry per CDR3 protein. The repertoire holds about 130,000 distinct CDR3 sequences, around 25% seen once, with roughly 24% in the top ten. The source material was PBMCs or a T cell subset sorted from them (not recorded which). The receptors derive from an adult woman who had mild COVID-19 (a few samples of this study predate the infection). Cell type and time point are not known.

This clonotype was counted many times. The V call is TRBV21-1, the J call TRBJ1-5. TRBV21-1 is shown as a pseudogene. This CDR3 spans 18 amino acids. CDR3 residues: CASSTKRKEARAGGRTHF. In nucleotides, the CDR3 is TGTGCCAGCAGCACGAAAAGGAAGGAGGCACGCGCTGGTGGTCGGACGCATTTT.

This clonotype has just a few counts. The chain recombines TRBV5-5 with TRBJ2-3; a possible D gene is TRBD2 (5 bases). In germline, CDR1 is SGHKS, CDR2 YYEKEE (reference sequence). V was pared by 3 bases and J by 0 bases, with 20 bases between. The CDR3 is 18 amino acids. The CDR3 DNA is TGTGCCAGCAGCTGGGAACCTGAGGGATCCCTCAGCACAGATACGCAGTATTTT. It specifies CASSWEPEGSLSTDTQYF.

The chain couples TRBV20-1 to TRBJ2-7, with D possibly being TRBD1 or TRBD2 (5 bases each). The germline CDR1 and CDR2 sequences are DFQATT and SNEGSKA (reference sequence). This CDR3 has 13 residues. The V and J ends lost 2 bases and 6 bases respectively, with 14 bases between them. CDR3 nucleotides: TGCAGTGCTAGATCCCGAGGGGATTCCGAGCAGTACTTC. Amino acids: CSARSRGDSEQYF.

The chain couples TRBV5-1 to TRBJ2-1, with TRBD1 identical over 7 bases. The V segment lost 0 bases and the J segment 1 base; nucleotides outside the gene matches: 1. CDR1 SGHRS and CDR2 YFSETQ come from the germline V gene. The CDR3 is made up of 15 amino acids. Here the CDR3 reads CASSLGTGSYNEQFF. As DNA, the CDR3 is TGCGCCAGCAGCTTGGGGACAGGATCCTACAATGAGCAGTTCTTC.

The table lists this clonotype with a few counts. V is TRBV20-1 and J is TRBJ2-7, with TRBD2 identical over 14 bases. Germline V lookup: CDR1 DFQATT, CDR2 SNEGSKA (reference sequence). The CDR3 totals 14 residues. Germline trimming cut 5 bases from V and 2 bases from J; bases unmatched to any gene: 2. As DNA, the CDR3 is TGCAGTGCTGTGGGACTAGCGGGAGCCTACGAGCAGTACTTC. It specifies CSAVGLAGAYEQYF.